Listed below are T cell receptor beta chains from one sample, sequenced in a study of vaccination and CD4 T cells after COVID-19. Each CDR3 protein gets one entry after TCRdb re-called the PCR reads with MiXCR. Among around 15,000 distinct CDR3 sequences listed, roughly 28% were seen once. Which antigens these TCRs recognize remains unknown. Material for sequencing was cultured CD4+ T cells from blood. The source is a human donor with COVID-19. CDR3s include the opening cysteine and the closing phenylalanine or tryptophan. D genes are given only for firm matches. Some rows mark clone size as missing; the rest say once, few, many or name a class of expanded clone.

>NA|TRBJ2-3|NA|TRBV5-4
TGTGCCAGCAGCTCCGAGCTAAGGGCCACAGATACGCAGTATTTT
CASSSELRATDTQYF
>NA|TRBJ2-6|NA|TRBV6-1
TGTGCCAGCAGGGGGGCTGGGGCCAACGTCCTGACTTTC
CASRGAGANVLTF
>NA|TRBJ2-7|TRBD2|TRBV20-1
TGCAGTGCCCTAGCGGGGGTCTACGAGCAGTACTTC
CSALAGVYEQYF
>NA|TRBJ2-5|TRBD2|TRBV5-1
TGCGCCAGCGCTTATGGCGGGGGGCAAGAGACCCAGTACTTC
CASAYGGGQETQYF
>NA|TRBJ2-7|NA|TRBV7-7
TGTGCTAGCAGCTTAGGCGTTGCAGGGAGCTACGAGCAGTACTTC
CASSLGVAGSYEQYF
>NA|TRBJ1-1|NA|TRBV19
TGTGCCAGTAGCAACAGGGCAAACACTGAAGCTTTCTTT
CASSNRANTEAFF
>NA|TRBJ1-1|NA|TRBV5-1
TGCGCCAGCGGGCTACCCGGGGATATGAACACTGAAGCTTTCTTT
CASGLPGDMNTEAFF
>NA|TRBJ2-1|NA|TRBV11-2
TGTGCCAGCAGCTTAGAATCTAGTCGCAATGAGCAGTTCTTC
CASSLESSRNEQFF
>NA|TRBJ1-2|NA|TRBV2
TGTGCCAGCAGTGGAGAGGGGCGGGGAGGCTACACCTTC
CASSGEGRGGYTF
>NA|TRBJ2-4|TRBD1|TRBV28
TGTGCCAGCAGTTCCCCGCCGGGACAGGTCGTTCAGTACTTC
CASSSPPGQVVQYF
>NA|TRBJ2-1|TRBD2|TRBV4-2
TGTGCCAGCAGCCAATTACTAGCGGGGGTGGATGAGCAGTTCTTC
CASSQLLAGVDEQFF
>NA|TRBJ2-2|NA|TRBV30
TGTGCCTGGAGTGCCAGGACCGAAGGGGAGCTGTTTTTT
CAWSARTEGELFF
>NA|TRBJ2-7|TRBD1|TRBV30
TGTGCCTGGAGGAGACCGGGACAGTTATCGAGCTCCTACGAGCAGTACTTC
CAWRRPGQLSSSYEQYF
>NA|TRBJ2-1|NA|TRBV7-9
TGTGCCAGCAGCTTATCGGGCAGCCGTGTGGGGATGGTGAACAATGAGCAGTTCTTC
CASSLSGSRVGMVNNEQFF
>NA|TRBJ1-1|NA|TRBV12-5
TGTGCCCGCGCGATTACTGAAGCTTTCTTT
CARAITEAFF
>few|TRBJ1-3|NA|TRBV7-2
TGTGCCAGCAGCGAGTCCCCAGGGGCAGGAAACACCATATATTTT
CASSESPGAGNTIYF
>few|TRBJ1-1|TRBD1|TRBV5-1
TGCGCCAGCAGCTTGGAGGGACAGGGGCCCGCTGAAGCTTTCTTT
CASSLEGQGPAEAFF
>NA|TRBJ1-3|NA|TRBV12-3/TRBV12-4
TGTGCCAGCAGTCCAGGGTGGCCCACTCCTGGAAACACCATATATTTT
CASSPGWPTPGNTIYF
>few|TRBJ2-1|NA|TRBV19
TGTGCCAGTAGTACCGTAGGGGGCGGGGATGAGCAGTTCTTC
CASSTVGGGDEQFF
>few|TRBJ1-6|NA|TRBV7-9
TGTGCCAGCAGCTTAGCCAGGGTACCTAATTCACCCCTCCACTTT
CASSLARVPNSPLHF
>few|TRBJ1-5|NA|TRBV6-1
TGTGCCAGCAGAACACAGGGAGGGGGTCAGCCCCAGCATTTT
CASRTQGGGQPQHF
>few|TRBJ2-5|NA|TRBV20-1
TGCAGTGTTCCAGGGGGGCAAGAGACCCAGTACTTC
CSVPGGQETQYF
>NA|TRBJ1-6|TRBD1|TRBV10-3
TGTGCCATCAGTGAGTCCGCGGCAGGGGGCAATAATTCACCCCTCCACTTT
CAISESAAGGNNSPLHF
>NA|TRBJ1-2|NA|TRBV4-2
TGTGCCAGCAGCCAAGATGACCGGGCGGACTATGGCTACACCTTC
CASSQDDRADYGYTF
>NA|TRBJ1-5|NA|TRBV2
TGTGCCAGCAGCACAGGGATCGATCAGCCCCAGCATTTT
CASSTGIDQPQHF
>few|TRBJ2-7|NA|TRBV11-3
TGTGCCAGCAGCTTAACGACGGAACTGAACTCCTACGAGCAGTACTTC
CASSLTTELNSYEQYF
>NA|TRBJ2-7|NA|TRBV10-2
TGCGCCAGCCGGAGGGGGCCCTACGAGCAGTACTTC
CASRRGPYEQYF
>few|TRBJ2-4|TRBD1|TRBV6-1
TGTGCCAGCAGTCGACAGGGTAAAAACATTCAGTACTTC
CASSRQGKNIQYF
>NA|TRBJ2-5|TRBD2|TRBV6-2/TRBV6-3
TGTGCCAGCAGTGGCCTAGCGGGGCGCTACCAAGAGACCCAGTACTTC
CASSGLAGRYQETQYF
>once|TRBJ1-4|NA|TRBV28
TGTGCCAGCAGCAAGGACAGAGGGTTATGGGAAAAACTGTTTTTT
CASSKDRGLWEKLFF
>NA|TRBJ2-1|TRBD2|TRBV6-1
TGTGCCAGCAGAGGACTAGCGGGGGTTTACAATGAGCAGTTCTTC
CASRGLAGVYNEQFF
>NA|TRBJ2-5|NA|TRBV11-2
TGTGCCAGCAGCTCGGGGCAGGGGGGTTTTATTGAGACCCAGTACTTC
CASSSGQGGFIETQYF
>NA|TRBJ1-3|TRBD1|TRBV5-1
TGCGCCAGCAGCCCGGTGACAGGGACAGTCTCTGGAAACACCATATATTTT
CASSPVTGTVSGNTIYF
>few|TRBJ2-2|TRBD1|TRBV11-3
TGTGCCAGCAGCTCTGTACAGGGGGCTAAGAGGGAGCTGTTTTTT
CASSSVQGAKRELFF
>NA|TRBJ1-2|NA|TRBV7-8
TGTGCCAGCAGCATTGACAGCAACTATGGCTACACCTTC
CASSIDSNYGYTF
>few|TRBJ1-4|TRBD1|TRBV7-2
TGTGCCAGCAGCTTAGCGCGGGGACAGGCAACTGAAAAACTGTTTTTT
CASSLARGQATEKLFF
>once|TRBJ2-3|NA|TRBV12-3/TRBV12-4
TGTGCCAGCAGTTTAGTCAGAGCCACAGATACGCAGTATTTT
CASSLVRATDTQYF
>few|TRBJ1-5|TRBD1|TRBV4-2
TGTGCCAGCAGCCAAGCCGGGACAGGGAGCAATCAGCCCCAGCATTTT
CASSQAGTGSNQPQHF
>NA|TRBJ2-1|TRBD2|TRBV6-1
TGTGCCAGCAGTCAGATAGCGGGGGGGGCCCACAATGAGCAGTTCTTC
CASSQIAGGAHNEQFF
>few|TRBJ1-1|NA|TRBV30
TGTGCCTGGATAAGGCCTTTATCACGACTTGAAGCTTTCTTT
CAWIRPLSRLEAFF
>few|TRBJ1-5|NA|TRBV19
TGTGCCAGTAGTAGGACCGATAGCAATCAGCCCCAGCATTTT
CASSRTDSNQPQHF
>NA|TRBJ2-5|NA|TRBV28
TGTGCCAGCAGTTCCAGAGAGACCCAGTACTTC
CASSSRETQYF
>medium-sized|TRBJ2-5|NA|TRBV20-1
TGCAGTGCTCCGAACAGGGTCCGAGGGGAGACCCAGTACTTC
CSAPNRVRGETQYF
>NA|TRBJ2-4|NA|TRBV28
TGTGCCAGCAGTCCCCTTAGACAGGAAAGGGCCAAAAACATTCAGTACTTC
CASSPLRQERAKNIQYF
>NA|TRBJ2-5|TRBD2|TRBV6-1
TGTGCCACCCAGAGTAGCGGGGGCCGCGAGACCCAGTACTTC
CATQSSGGRETQYF
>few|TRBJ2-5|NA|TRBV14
TGTGCCAGCAGCCCTGCCCGTGGTCTCGCGACCCAGTACTTC
CASSPARGLATQYF
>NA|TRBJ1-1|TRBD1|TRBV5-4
TGTGCCAGCAGCCAAGGACAGGGCAAGACGAACACTGAAGCTTTCTTT
CASSQGQGKTNTEAFF
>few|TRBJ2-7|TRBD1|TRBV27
TGTGCCAGCAGTGCCGGGGACAGGGCAACCTACGAGCAGTACTTC
CASSAGDRATYEQYF
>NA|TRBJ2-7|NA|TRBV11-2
TGTGCCAGCAGCCTGGGCCTACGGTCGTACTTC
CASSLGLRSYF
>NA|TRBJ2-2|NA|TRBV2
TGTGCCAGCAAAGACCGGGGCAGCCCCGGGGAGCTGTTTTTT
CASKDRGSPGELFF
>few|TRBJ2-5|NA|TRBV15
TGTGCCACCAGCACCTCATCAAGGGGGACCCAGTACTTC
CATSTSSRGTQYF
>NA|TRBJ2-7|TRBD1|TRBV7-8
TGTGTCAGCAGCTTAGGACAGGGAGCATACGAGCAGTACTTC
CVSSLGQGAYEQYF